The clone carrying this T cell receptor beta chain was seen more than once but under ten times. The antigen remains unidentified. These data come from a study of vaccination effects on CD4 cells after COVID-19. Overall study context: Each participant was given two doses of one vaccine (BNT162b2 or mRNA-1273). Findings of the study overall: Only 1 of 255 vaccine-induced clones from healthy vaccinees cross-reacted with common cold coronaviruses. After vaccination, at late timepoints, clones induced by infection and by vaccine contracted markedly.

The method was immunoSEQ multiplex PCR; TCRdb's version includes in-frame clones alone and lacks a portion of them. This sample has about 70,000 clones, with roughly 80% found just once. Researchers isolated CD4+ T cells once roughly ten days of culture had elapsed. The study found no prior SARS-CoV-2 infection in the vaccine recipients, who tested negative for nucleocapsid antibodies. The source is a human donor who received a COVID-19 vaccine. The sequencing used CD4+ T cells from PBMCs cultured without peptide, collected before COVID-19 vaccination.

The CDR3 is CASSLGQPPGGTQYF. CDR3 bases: TGCGCCAGCAGCTTGGGACAGCCTCCCGGGGGGACCCAGTACTTC. V gene TRBV5-1 combines with J gene TRBJ2-5; possible D gene TRBD2, 6 bases. The length of the CDR3 is 15 residues. Germline CDR1 SGHRS, CDR2 YFSETQ. V was shortened by 0 bases and J by 7 bases, with 16 bases between the two germline ends.